This T cell receptor (beta chain) was documented in a study of early T cells in non-severe SARS-CoV-2 infection. Study-level background: It was bulk RNA from unsorted whole blood that was sequenced, and the chains were unpaired. General study points: VDJdb-based matching was biased toward anti-spike CD8 responses and missed private and CD4 specificities.

Remarks on this clonotype: Its antigen is still unknown.

Trimming shortened V by 4 bases and J by 1 base, and 16 bases separated the two germline ends. Germline V gene sequence: CDR1 SGHAT, CDR2 FQNNGV. This CDR3 contains 16 residues. In the library, individual cDNA molecules carried attached unique molecular identifiers. Each CDR3 protein is one row after TCRdb ran MiXCR on the 5' RACE reads. This sample yields 50,000 to 60,000 distinct CDR3 sequences, of which 9.5% to 15% are seen a single time; more than 1.1% belongs to the top ten. Specimen: whole blood. This chain joins TRBV11-2 and TRBJ2-5; possible D gene TRBD2, 6 bases. This receptor was taken from an adult who was a healthcare worker with PCR-confirmed SARS-CoV-2 infection or an uninfected control (not recorded which). CDR3 region: CASSSARTTFQETQYF. CDR3 DNA sequence: TGTGCCAGCAGCTCAGCCCGGACTACCTTCCAAGAGACCCAGTACTTC.